This T cell receptor (beta chain) came from a study of OX40 agonist ivuxolimab in advanced cancers. Study at large: Averaging around 60 years in age, with a range of about 23 to 80, the cohort was 82.7% male.

TCRdb's table, derived via immunoSEQ multiplex PCR, lists solely in-frame clones and lacks some. Among tens of thousands of clones listed, about 79% were seen once. Germline V CDR1 and CDR2: MNHEY, SVGAGI. The CDR3 is 15 residues long. The ends lost 2 bases at V and 3 bases at J; junction bases unmatched: 5. The specimen was CD4+ or CD8+ T cells sorted from blood, collected in a trial of the OX40 agonist ivuxolimab. The rearrangement joins TRBV6-5 to TRBJ2-7; 9 nucleotides match TRBD1. The receptor was derived from an adult with an advanced solid tumor such as melanoma, head and neck, liver or kidney cancer. The CDR3 DNA reads as TGTGCCAGCAGTTACCCAACGGACAGGGGCTACGAGCAGTACTTC. Amino acids: CASSYPTDRGYEQYF.